This TCR beta chain was retrieved from a study of human T cells and chemical hapten exposure. As for the study in general: Investigators sensitized around 2 cm by around 2 cm of upper inner arm skin with 2% DPC. Study-wide results and limits: Compared to controls, expanded TCRs made significantly more large clusters of similar CDR3s. Sensitization with DPC brought no change to TCRs above 1 in 1000 in frequency.

Time point meaning: pre-sensitization, week 0. Treatment here: therapeutic diphenylcyclopropenone sensitization with weekly scalp DPC. Authors' processing steps: TCR counts had a median of approximately 96,000 per sample and spanned about 23,224 to 690,600. One entry per CDR3 protein results from TCRdb running MiXCR on the RACE reads. The V and J calls reflect TCRdb's pipeline rather than the authors' work. The sample holds around 60,000 distinct CDR3 sequences, 6.7% seen once. This clonotype was seen at least ten times. The antigen is not known. This TCR derives from a woman aged 30 to 39 with alopecia areata. Some clones in this sample may be carry-over from other donors' samples. The sample here was whole blood, taken in connection with sensitization to the hapten diphenylcyclopropenone (DPC).

The CDR3 nucleotides are TGTGCCAGCAGCCAAAAACGAACGGGACAGGGGACAGATACGCAGTATTTT. This sequence encodes CASSQKRTGQGTDTQYF. The chain combines TRBV11-2 with TRBJ2-3, with TRBD1 identical over 10 bases. After removal of 5 bases from V and 3 bases from J, the junction contained 11 bases not matched to a gene. This CDR3 spans 17 amino acids. Germline V gene sequence: CDR1 SGHAT, CDR2 FQNNGV.